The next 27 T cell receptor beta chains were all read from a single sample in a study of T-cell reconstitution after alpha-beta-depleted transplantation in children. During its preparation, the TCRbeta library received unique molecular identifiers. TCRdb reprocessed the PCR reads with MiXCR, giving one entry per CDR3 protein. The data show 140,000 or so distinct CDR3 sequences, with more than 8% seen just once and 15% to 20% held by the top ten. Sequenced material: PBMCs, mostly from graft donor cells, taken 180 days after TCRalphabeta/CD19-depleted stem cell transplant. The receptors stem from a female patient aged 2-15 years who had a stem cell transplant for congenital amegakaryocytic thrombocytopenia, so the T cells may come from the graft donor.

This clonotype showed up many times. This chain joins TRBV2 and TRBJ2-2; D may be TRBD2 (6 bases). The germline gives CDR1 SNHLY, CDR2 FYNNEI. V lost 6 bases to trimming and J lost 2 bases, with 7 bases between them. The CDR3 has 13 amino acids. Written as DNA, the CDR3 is TGTGCCAGCAGCGGGGGTAACACCGGGGAGCTGTTTTTT. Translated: CASSGGNTGELFF.

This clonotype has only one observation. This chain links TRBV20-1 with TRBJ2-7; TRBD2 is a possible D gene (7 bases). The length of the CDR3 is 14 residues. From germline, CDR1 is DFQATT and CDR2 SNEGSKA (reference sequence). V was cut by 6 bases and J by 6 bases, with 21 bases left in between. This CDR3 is CSATRGGGQAEQYF. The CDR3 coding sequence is TGCAGTGCAACCAGAGGGGGGGGCCAGGCCGAGCAGTACTTC.

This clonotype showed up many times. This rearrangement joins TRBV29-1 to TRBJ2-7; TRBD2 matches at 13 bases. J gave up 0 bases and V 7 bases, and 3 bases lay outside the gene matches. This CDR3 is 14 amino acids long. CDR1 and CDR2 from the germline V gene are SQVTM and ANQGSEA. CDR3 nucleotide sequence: TGCAGCGCCGGGACTAGCGGGGCCTCCTACGAGCAGTACTTC. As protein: CSAGTSGASYEQYF.

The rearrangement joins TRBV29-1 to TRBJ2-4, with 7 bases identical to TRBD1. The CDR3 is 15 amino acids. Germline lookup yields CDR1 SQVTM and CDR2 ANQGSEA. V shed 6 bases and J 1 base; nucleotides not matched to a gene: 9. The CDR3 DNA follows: TGCAGCGTCGCGACAGCCAGGGGGGCCAAAAACATTCAGTACTTC. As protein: CSVATARGAKNIQYF.

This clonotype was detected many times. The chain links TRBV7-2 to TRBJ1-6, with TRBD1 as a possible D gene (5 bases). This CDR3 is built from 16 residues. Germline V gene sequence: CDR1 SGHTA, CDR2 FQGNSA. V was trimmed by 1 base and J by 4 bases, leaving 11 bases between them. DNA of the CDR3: TGTGCCAGCAGCTTAGATCGAACAGGTTATAATTCACCCCTCCACTTT. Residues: CASSLDRTGYNSPLHF.

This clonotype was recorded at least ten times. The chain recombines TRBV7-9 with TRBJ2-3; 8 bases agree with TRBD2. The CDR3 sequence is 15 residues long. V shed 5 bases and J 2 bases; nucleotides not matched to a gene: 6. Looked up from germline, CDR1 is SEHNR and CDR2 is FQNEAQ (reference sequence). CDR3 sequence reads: CASSPTGGYTDTQYF. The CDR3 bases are TGTGCCAGCAGCCCCACGGGGGGGTACACAGATACGCAGTATTTT. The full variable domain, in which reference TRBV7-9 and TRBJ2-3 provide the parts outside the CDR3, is DTGVSQNPRHKITKRGQNVTFRCDPISEHNRLYWYRQTLGQGPEFLTYFQNEAQLEKSRLLSDRFSAERPKGSFSTLEIQRTEQGDSAMYLCASSPTGGYTDTQYFGPGTRLTVL.

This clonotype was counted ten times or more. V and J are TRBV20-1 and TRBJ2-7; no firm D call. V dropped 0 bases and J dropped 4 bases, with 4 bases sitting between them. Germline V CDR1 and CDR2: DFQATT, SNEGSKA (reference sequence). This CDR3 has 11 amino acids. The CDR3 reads CSARDQYEQYF. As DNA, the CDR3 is TGCAGTGCTAGAGATCAGTACGAGCAGTACTTC.

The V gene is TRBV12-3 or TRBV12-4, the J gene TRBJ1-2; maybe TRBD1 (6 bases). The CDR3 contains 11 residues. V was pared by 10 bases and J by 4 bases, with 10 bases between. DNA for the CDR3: TGTGCCACCGGGACACGCTATGGCTACACCTTC. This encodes CATGTRYGYTF.

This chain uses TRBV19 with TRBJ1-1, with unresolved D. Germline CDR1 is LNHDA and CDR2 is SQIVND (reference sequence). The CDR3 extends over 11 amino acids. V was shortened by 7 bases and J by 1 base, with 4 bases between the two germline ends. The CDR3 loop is CASIENTEAFF. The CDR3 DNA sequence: TGTGCCAGTATTGAGAACACTGAAGCTTTCTTT.

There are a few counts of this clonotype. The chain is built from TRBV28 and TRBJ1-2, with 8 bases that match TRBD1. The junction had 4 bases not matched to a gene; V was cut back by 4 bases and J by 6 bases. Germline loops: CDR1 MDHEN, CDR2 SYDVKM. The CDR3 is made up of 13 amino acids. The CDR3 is CASSYGTGHGYTF. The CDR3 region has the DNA TGTGCCAGCAGTTACGGGACAGGCCATGGCTACACCTTC.

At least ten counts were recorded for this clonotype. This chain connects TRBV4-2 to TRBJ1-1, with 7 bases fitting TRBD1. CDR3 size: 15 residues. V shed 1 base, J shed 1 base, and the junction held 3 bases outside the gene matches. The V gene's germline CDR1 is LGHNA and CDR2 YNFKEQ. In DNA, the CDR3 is TGTGCCAGCAGCCAAGTTAAGGGGGCGAACACTGAAGCTTTCTTT. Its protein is CASSQVKGANTEAFF.

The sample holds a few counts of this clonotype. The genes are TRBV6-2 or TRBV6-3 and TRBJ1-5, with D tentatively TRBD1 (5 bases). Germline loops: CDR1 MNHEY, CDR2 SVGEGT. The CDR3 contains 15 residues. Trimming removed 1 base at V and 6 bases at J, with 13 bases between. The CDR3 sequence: CASSYLGRVGQPQHF. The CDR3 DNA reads TGTGCCAGCAGTTACTTGGGCAGGGTCGGTCAGCCCCAGCATTTT.

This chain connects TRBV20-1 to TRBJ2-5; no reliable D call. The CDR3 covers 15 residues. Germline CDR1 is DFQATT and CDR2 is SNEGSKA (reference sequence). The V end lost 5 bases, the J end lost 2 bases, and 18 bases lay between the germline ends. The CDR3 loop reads CSAGTLARLQETQYF. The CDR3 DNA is TGCAGTGCTGGCACTTTGGCTAGGCTACAAGAGACCCAGTACTTC.

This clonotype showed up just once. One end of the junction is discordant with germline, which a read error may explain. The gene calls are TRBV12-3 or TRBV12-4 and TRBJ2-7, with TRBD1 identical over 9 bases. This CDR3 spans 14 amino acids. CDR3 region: CVSGTGGFSYEQYF. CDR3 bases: TGTGTCAGCGGAACAGGGGGCTTCTCCTACGAGCAGTACTTC.

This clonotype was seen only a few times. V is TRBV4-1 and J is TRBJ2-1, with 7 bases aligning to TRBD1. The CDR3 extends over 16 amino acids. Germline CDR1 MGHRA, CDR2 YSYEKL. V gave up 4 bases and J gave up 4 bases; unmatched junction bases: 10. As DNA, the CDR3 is TGCGCCAGCAGCCCCCCCTTACAGGGGCTATACAATGAGCAGTTCTTC. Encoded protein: CASSPPLQGLYNEQFF.

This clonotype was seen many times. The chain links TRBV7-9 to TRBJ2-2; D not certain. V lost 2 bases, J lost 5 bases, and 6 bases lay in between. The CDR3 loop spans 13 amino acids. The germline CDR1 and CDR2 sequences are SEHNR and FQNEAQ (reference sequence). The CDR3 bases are TGTGCCAGCAGCTTACACGGTACCGGGGAGCTGTTTTTT. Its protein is CASSLHGTGELFF.

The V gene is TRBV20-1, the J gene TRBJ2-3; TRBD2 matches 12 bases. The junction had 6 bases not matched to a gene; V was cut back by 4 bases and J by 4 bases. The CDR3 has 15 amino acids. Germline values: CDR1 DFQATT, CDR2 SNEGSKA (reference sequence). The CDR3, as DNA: TGCAGTGCTATCGTCCTAGCGGGAGGGGCAGATACGCAGTATTTT. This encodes CSAIVLAGGADTQYF.

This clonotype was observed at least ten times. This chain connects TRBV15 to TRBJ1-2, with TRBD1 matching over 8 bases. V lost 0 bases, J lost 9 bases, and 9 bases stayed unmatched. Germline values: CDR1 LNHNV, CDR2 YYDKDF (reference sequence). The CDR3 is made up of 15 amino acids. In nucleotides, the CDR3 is TGTGCCACCAGCAGAGACCGGGACAGGATAGTTCGCTACACCTTC. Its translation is CATSRDRDRIVRYTF. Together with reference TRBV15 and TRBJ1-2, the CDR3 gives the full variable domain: DAMVIQNPRYQVTQFGKPVTLSCSQTLNHNVMYWYQQKSSQAPKLLFHYYDKDFNNEADTPDNFQSRRPNTSFCFLDIRSPGLGDTAMYLCATSRDRDRIVRYTFGSGTRLTVV.

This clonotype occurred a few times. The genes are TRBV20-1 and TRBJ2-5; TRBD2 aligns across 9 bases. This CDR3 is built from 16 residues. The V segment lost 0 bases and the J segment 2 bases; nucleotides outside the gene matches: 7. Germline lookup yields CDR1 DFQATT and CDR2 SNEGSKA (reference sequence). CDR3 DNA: TGCAGTGCTAGAGATCGTGCTAGCGGGACACAAGAGACCCAGTACTTC. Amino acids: CSARDRASGTQETQYF.

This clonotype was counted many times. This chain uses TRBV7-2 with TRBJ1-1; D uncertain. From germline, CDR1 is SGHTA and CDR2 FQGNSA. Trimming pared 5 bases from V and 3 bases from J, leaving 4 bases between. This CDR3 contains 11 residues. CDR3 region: CASSRDTEAFF. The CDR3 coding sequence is TGTGCCAGCAGCCGTGACACTGAAGCTTTCTTT.

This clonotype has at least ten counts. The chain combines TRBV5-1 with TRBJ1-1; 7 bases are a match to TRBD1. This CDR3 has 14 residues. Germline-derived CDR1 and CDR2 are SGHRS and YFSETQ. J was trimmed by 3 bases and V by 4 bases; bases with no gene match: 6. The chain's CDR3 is CASSHNGQDTEAFF. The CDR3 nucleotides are TGCGCCAGCAGCCATAACGGACAGGACACTGAAGCTTTCTTT. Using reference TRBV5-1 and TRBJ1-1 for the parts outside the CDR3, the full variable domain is KAGVTQTPRYLIKTRGQQVTLSCSPISGHRSVSWYQQTPGQGLQFLFEYFSETQRNKGNFPGRFSGRQFSNSRSEMNVSTLELGDSALYLCASSHNGQDTEAFFGQGTRLTVV.

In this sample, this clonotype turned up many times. CDR3: CASSLVAGGTFTNEKLFF. The CDR3 DNA reads TGTGCCAGCAGTTTGGTGGCAGGGGGCACTTTCACTAATGAAAAACTGTTTTTT. This chain connects TRBV12-3 or TRBV12-4 to TRBJ1-4; 8 bases match TRBD1. This CDR3 is built from 18 residues. V was clipped by 3 bases and J by 2 bases; unmatched bases: 11.

CDR3 sequence (DNA): TGTGCCTGGAGTGGCTTGGGGCCGAACACCGGGGAGCTGTTTTTT. This codes for CAWSGLGPNTGELFF. The J gene is TRBJ2-2, the V gene TRBV30; TRBD1 might be the D (5 bases). The germline CDR1 and CDR2 sequences are GTSNPN and SVGIG (reference sequence). The CDR3 contains 15 residues. V was shortened by 1 base and J by 0 bases, with 9 bases between the two germline ends.

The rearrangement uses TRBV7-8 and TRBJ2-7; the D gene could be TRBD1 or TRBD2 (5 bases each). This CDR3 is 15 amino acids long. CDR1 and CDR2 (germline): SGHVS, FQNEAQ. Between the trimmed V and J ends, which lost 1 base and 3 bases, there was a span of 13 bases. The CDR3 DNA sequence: TGTGCCAGCAGCTTAGGATCGGGGCCCCACTACGAGCAGTACTTC. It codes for CASSLGSGPHYEQYF.

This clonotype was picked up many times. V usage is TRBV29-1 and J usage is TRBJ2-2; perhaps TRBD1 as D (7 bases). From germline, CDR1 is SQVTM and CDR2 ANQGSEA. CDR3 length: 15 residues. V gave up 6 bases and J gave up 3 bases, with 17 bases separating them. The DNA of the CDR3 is TGCAGCGTCGTTAGGGGGGACAGAGACACCGGGGAGCTGTTTTTT. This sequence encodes CSVVRGDRDTGELFF.

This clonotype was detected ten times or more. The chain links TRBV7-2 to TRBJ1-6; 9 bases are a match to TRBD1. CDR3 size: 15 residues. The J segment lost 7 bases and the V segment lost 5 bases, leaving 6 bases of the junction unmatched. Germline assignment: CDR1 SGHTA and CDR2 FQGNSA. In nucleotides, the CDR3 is TGTGCCAGCAGCCTCCGGGACAGGGAAAATTCACCCCTCCACTTT. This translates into CASSLRDRENSPLHF.

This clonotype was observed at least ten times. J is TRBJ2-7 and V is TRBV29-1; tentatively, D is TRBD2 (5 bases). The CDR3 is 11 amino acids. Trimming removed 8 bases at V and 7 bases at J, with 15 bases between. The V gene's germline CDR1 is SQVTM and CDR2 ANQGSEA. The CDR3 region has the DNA TGCAGCTTCCGGACCCGGAGGGAGCAGTACTTC. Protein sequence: CSFRTRREQYF.